The 14 T cell receptor beta chains below all came from one sample that was sequenced in a study of T cell repertoires in cytomegalovirus infection (dated 2019 in TCRdb). What these receptors recognize is not known. Sequencing was performed on an Illumina HiSeq 1500. TCRdb trimmed the raw reads at Q25, called clones with MiXCR and kept productive beta chains. One record per CDR3 amino acid sequence lists the most common genes and DNA. The sample records roughly 700,000 distinct CDR3 sequences, about 33% of which are singletons. The ten largest clones take up around a sixth of the sample. This sample's treatment or condition label indicates: in vitro stimulation with specific CMV peptide epitopes to enrich CMV-specific T cells. Sequences were derived from cultured PBMCs, sampled from culture after CMV antigen stimulation. The source is a human donor in good health (CMV status not recorded). Some clones in this sample may be carry-over from other donors' samples.

The chain links TRBV27 to TRBJ1-5; a weak D match, TRBD1 (6 bases). Germline values: CDR1 MNHEY, CDR2 SMNVEV (reference sequence). The CDR3 covers 19 residues. Trimming cost V 5 bases and J 6 bases, with 29 bases left between them. The CDR3 nucleotides are TGTGCCAGCAGTCTCAAGGCCCCCATAGGGGGGTTTGAACCTCAGCCCCAGCATTTT. Protein product: CASSLKAPIGGFEPQPQHF.

This clonotype was recorded many times. The chain couples TRBV6-2 or TRBV6-3 to TRBJ1-5; possibly TRBD1 for D (5 bases). Germline CDR1 and CDR2: MNHEY and SVGEGT. V was trimmed by 2 bases and J by 6 bases, leaving 8 bases between them. CDR3 length equals 13 residues. The CDR3 sequence: CASSYGRGQPQHF. In DNA form, the CDR3 reads TGTGCCAGCAGTTACGGGAGGGGTCAGCCCCAGCATTTT.

This clonotype was seen only a few times. The genes are TRBV5-6 and TRBJ2-5, with D tentatively TRBD1 or TRBD2 (5 bases each). Germline CDR1 reads SGHDT; CDR2 reads YYEEEE. This CDR3 is 17 amino acids long. The V end lost 4 bases, the J end lost 5 bases, and 24 bases lay between the germline ends. The CDR3 coding sequence is TGTGCCAGCAGCCTAACACCCGGGACGCGAGAAGGGGAGACCCAGTACTTC. Translation: CASSLTPGTREGETQYF.

In its sample, this clonotype was seen many times. The chain recombines TRBV7-8 with TRBJ2-2; 11 bases fit TRBD2. The J segment lost 4 bases and the V segment lost 0 bases, leaving 1 base of the junction unmatched. The CDR3 totals 16 residues. The V gene's germline CDR1 is SGHVS and CDR2 FQNEAQ. Here the CDR3 reads CASSLAGLAATGELFF. Here the CDR3 DNA reads TGTGCCAGCAGCTTAGCGGGACTAGCGGCCACCGGGGAGCTGTTTTTT.

V is TRBV7-9 and J is TRBJ2-1, with unresolved D. The CDR3 covers 11 residues. Germline V lookup: CDR1 SEHNR, CDR2 FQNEAQ (reference sequence). V lost 8 bases and J 7 bases, leaving 9 bases between the germline ends. CDR3 bases: TGTGCCAGCGACCATTTGAATGAGCAGTTCTTC. It specifies CASDHLNEQFF.

V and J are TRBV5-4 and TRBJ2-3; 8 nucleotides align to TRBD1. The germline V gene has CDR1 SGHNT and CDR2 YYREEE (reference sequence). The CDR3 runs 15 residues. Losses at the gene ends were 2 bases for V and 6 bases for J; bases not matched to a gene: 8. In DNA form, the CDR3 reads TGTGCCAGCAGCTTTCTGGACAGGGATTTTGATACGCAGTATTTT. Its translation: CASSFLDRDFDTQYF. The full variable domain, its missing parts supplied by reference TRBV5-4 and TRBJ2-3, is ETGVTQSPTHLIKTRGQQVTLRCSSQSGHNTVSWYQQALGQGPQFIFQYYREEENGRGNFPPRFSGLQFPNYSSELNVNALELDDSALYLCASSFLDRDFDTQYFGPGTRLTVL.

This clonotype was counted only a few times. V and J are TRBV7-2 and TRBJ1-2; possibly TRBD1 for D (5 bases). The V end lost 0 bases, the J end lost 6 bases, and 14 bases lay between the germline ends. The CDR3 has 15 residues. CDR1 is SGHTA and CDR2 is FQGNSA in the germline V gene. Written as DNA, the CDR3 is TGTGCCAGCAGCTTAGCAAGGGAGTCGACAGATGGCTACACCTTC. Translated: CASSLARESTDGYTF.

CDR3 nucleotide sequence: TGTGCCAGCAGCTGGGGGTTGGGAACTGAAGCTTTCTTT. Amino acid sequence: CASSWGLGTEAFF. The rearrangement joins TRBV7-2 to TRBJ1-1; D might be TRBD1 (5 bases). Deletions cut 4 bases from V and 5 bases from J, with 11 bases between. CDR3 size: 13 residues. The germline gives CDR1 SGHTA, CDR2 FQGNSA.

This clonotype was picked up a small number of times. V gene TRBV7-2 combines with J gene TRBJ2-1; D not resolved. This CDR3 contains 14 residues. Trimming left V 1 base short and J 10 bases short, with 14 bases between. Germline CDR1 SGHTA, CDR2 FQGNSA. CDR3 sequence (DNA): TGTGCCAGCAGCTTAGGGATAAGCCAGCGCGAGCAGTTCTTC. This sequence encodes CASSLGISQREQFF.

The V gene is TRBV2, the J gene TRBJ1-5; possibly TRBD1 for D (6 bases). V was pared by 6 bases and J by 5 bases, with 14 bases between. The CDR3 sequence is 14 residues long. Germline V gene sequence: CDR1 SNHLY, CDR2 FYNNEI. CDR3 nucleotide sequence: TGTGCCAGCAGCCAAACAGGGCTCCATCAGCCCCAGCATTTT. Translation gives CASSQTGLHQPQHF.

The chain is built from TRBV20-1 and TRBJ2-7; 8 bases line up with TRBD1. J lost 5 bases, V lost 3 bases, and 6 bases had no gene match. From germline, CDR1 is DFQATT and CDR2 SNEGSKA (reference sequence). The CDR3 contains 13 residues. CDR3 nucleotide sequence: TGCAGTGCTAGGGACAGGGAAGAAGACGAGCAGTACTTC. Translated, it gives CSARDREEDEQYF.

This clonotype was picked up a small number of times. V is TRBV11-3 and J is TRBJ2-1, with no clear D. The CDR3 is 13 residues long. V lost 3 bases to trimming and J lost 4 bases, with 7 bases between them. Germline V gives CDR1 SGHNT, CDR2 YENEEA. Here the CDR3 reads CASSLAQYNEQFF. The CDR3 coding sequence is TGTGCCAGCAGCTTGGCACAGTACAATGAGCAGTTCTTC.

The chain links TRBV29-1 to TRBJ2-5; tentatively, D is TRBD1 (6 bases). V lost 6 bases and J 5 bases, leaving 10 bases between the germline ends. This CDR3 is 11 amino acids long. CDR1 SQVTM and CDR2 ANQGSEA come from the germline V gene. CDR3 nucleotide sequence: TGCAGCGTGCGGACAGAGGAGACCCAGTACTTC. Translation gives CSVRTEETQYF. The variable domain in full, with the rest retrieved from reference TRBV29-1 and TRBJ2-5, is SAVISQKPSRDICQRGTSLTIQCQVDSQVTMMFWYRQQPGQSLTLIATANQGSEATYESGFVIDKFPISRPNLTFSTLTVSNMSPEDSSIYLCSVRTEETQYFGPGTRLLVL.

Concerning this clonotype itself: The junction shows a germline mismatch at one end, possibly a read error. CDR3 region: CASARRPVSTWAF. CDR3 sequence (DNA): TGTGCCAGCGCTCGGCGGCCAGTCTCTACCTGGGCCTTC. The V and J genes are TRBV2 and TRBJ1-2, with D uncertain. The CDR3 sequence is 13 residues long. Germline lookup yields CDR1 SNHLY and CDR2 FYNNEI.